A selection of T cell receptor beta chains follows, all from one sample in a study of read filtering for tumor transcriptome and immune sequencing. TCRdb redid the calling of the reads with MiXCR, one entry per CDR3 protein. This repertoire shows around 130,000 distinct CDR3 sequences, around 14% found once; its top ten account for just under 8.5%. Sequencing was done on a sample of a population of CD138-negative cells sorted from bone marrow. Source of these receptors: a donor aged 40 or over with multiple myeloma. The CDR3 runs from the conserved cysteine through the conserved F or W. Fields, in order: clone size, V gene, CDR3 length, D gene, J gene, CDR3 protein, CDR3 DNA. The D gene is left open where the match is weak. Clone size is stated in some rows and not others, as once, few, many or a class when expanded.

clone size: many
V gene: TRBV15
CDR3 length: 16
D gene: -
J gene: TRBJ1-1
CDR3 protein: CATSRDIGSWNTEAFF
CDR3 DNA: TGTGCCACCAGCAGAGATATTGGCAGCTGGAACACTGAAGCTTTCTTT

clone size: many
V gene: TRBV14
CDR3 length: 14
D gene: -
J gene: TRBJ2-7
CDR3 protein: CASSPLSARYEQYF
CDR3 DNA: TGTGCCAGCAGCCCCCTTTCGGCTAGGTACGAGCAGTACTTC

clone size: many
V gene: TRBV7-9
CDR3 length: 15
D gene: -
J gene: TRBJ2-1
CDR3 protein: CASSSPGREYPEQFF
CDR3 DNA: TGTGCCAGCAGCTCTCCGGGACGGGAATACCCTGAGCAGTTCTTC

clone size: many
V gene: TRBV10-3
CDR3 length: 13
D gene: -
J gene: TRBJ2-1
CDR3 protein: CAISSGEGDEQFF
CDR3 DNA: TGTGCCATCAGCTCGGGAGAGGGCGATGAGCAGTTCTTC

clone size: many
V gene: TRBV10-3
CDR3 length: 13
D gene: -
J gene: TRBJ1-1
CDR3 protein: CAISFYRDGEAFF
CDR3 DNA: TGTGCCATCAGTTTTTACCGGGACGGTGAAGCTTTCTTT

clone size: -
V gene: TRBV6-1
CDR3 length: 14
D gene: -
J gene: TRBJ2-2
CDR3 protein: CASLRGGDTGELFF
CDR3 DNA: TGTGCCAGCCTCCGAGGAGGGGACACCGGGGAGCTGTTTTTT

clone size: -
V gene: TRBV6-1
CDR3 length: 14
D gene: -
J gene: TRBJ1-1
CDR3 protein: CASSGDTLNTEAFF
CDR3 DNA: TGTGCCAGCAGTGGGGACACCTTGAACACTGAAGCTTTCTTT

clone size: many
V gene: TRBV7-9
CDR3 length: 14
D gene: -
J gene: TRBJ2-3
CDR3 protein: CASTSGSQTDTQYF
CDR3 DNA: TGTGCCAGCACCTCGGGCAGTCAGACAGATACGCAGTATTTT

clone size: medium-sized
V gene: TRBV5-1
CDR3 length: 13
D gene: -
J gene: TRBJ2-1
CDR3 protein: CASSFRGRDEQFF
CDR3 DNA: TGCGCCAGTAGTTTCCGGGGGCGCGATGAGCAGTTCTTC

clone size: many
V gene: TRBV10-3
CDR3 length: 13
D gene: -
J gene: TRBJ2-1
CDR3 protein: CAIGTMGNNEQFF
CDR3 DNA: TGTGCCATAGGGACAATGGGGAACAATGAGCAGTTCTTC

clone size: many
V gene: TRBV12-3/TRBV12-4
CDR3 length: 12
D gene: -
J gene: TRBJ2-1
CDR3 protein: CASSLVADEQFF
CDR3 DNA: TGTGCCAGCAGTTTAGTTGCCGATGAGCAGTTCTTC

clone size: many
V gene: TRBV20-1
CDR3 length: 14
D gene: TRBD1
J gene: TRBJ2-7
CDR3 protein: CSASYRGITYEQYF
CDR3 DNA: TGCAGTGCGAGCTACAGGGGAATTACCTACGAGCAGTACTTC

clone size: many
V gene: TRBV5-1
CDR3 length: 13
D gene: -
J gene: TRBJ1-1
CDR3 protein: CASSLNGYTEAFF
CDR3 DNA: TGCGCCAGCAGCCTGAACGGGTACACTGAAGCTTTCTTT

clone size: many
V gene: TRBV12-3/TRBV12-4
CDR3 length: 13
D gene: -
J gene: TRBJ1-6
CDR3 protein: CASSLFENSPLHF
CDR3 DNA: TGTGCCAGCAGTTTATTCGAGAATTCACCCCTCCACTTT

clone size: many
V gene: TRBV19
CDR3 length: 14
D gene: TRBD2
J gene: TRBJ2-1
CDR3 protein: CASKDLAGVNEQFF
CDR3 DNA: TGTGCCAGTAAAGATCTAGCGGGAGTCAATGAGCAGTTCTTC

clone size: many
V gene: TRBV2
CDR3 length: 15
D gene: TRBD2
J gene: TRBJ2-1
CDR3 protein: CASSVLAGDLNEQFF
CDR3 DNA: TGTGCCAGCAGTGTATTAGCGGGAGATCTTAATGAGCAGTTCTTC

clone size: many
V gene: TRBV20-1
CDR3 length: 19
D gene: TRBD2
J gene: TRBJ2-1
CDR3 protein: CSARDLASGRAVSYNEQFF
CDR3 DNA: TGCAGTGCTAGAGATTTGGCTAGCGGGAGGGCCGTCTCCTACAATGAGCAGTTCTTC

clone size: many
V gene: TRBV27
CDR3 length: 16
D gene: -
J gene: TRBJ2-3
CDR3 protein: CASSLFPARNTDTQYF
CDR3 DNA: TGTGCCAGCAGTTTATTCCCCGCGAGGAACACAGATACGCAGTATTTT

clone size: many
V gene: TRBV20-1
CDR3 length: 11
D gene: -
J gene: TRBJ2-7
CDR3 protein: CSASIAYEQYF
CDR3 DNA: TGCAGTGCTAGTATAGCCTACGAGCAGTACTTC

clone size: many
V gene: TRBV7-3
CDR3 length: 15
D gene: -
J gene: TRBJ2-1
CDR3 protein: CASSLQQTSYNEQFF
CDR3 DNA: TGTGCCAGCAGCTTACAACAGACCTCCTACAATGAGCAGTTCTTC

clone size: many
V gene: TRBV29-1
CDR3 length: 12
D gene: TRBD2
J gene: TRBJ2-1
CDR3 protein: CSLRDYTAEQFF
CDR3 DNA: TGCAGCCTCCGGGACTACACCGCTGAGCAGTTCTTC

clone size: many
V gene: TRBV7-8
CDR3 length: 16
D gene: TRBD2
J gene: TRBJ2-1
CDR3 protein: CASSPGLAGDGHEQFF
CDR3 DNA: TGTGCCAGCAGCCCCGGACTAGCGGGAGATGGGCATGAGCAGTTCTTC

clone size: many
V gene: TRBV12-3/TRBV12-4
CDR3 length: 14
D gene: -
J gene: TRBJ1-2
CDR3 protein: CASSLPPTNYGYTF
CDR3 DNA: TGTGCCAGCAGTTTACCCCCTACAAACTATGGCTACACCTTC

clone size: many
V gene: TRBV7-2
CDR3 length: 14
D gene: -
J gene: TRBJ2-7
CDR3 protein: CASSSGPGSYEQYF
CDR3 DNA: TGTGCCAGCAGCTCAGGCCCGGGCTCCTACGAGCAGTACTTC

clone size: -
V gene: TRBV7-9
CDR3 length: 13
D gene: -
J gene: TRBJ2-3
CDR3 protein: CASRNTGPDTQYF
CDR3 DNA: TGTGCCAGCAGGAACACAGGGCCAGATACGCAGTATTTT

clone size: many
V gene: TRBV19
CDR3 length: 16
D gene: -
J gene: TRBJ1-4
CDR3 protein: CASSLLGQATNEKLFF
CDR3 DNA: TGTGCCAGTAGTCTCCTCGGGCAGGCAACTAATGAAAAACTGTTTTTT

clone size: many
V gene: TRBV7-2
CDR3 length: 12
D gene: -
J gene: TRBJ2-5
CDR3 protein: CASSSGPGTQYF
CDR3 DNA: TGTGCCAGCAGCTCGGGCCCTGGGACCCAGTACTTC

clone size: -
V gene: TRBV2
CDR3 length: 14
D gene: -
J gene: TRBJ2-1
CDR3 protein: CASSPILQRNEQFF
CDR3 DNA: TGTGCCAGCAGTCCCATTCTCCAGAGGAATGAGCAGTTCTTC

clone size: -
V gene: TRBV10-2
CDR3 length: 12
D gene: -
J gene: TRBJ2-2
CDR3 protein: CASSESGGELFF
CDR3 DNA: TGCGCCAGCAGTGAGTCCGGCGGGGAGCTGTTTTTT

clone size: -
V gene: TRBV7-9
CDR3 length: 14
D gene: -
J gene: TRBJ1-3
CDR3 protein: CASSLDSSGNTIYF
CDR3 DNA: TGTGCCAGCAGCTTAGACAGCTCTGGAAACACCATATATTTT

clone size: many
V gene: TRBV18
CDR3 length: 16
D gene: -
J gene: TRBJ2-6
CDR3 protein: CASSPPGNSGANVLTF
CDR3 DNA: TGTGCCAGCTCACCACCCGGCAACTCTGGGGCCAACGTCCTGACTTTC

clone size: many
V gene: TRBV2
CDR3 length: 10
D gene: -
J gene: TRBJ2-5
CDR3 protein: CASRRETQYF
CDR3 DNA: TGTGCCAGCCGACGAGAGACCCAGTACTTC

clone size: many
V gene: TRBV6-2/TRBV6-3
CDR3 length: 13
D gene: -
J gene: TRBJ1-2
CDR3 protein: CASSSPQLYGYTF
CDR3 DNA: TGTGCCAGCAGTTCACCTCAGCTCTATGGCTACACCTTC

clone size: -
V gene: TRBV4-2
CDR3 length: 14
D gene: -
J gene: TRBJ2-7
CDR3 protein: CASSQRDNSYEQYF
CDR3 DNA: TGTGCCAGCAGCCAACGGGACAACTCCTACGAGCAGTACTTC

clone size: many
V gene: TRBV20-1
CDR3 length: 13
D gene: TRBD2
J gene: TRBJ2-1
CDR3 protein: CSAPGLAGPGQFF
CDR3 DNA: TGCAGTGCCCCAGGACTAGCGGGACCGGGGCAGTTCTTC

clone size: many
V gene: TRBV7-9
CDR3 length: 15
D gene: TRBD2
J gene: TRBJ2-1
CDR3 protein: CASSIILAGGNEQFF
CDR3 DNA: TGTGCCAGCAGCATAATACTAGCGGGAGGCAATGAGCAGTTCTTC

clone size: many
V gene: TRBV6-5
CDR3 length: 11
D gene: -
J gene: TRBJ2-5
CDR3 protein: CASSWGETQYF
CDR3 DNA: TGTGCCAGCAGTTGGGGAGAGACCCAGTACTTC